This T cell receptor beta chain was identified in a study of T cell responses to AZD1222 COVID-19 vaccine. Study-wide points: The donors showed a predominance of white British ancestry and of females, with possible underestimation of clonal diversity. The study reported that nearly half of spike-specific TCRs target unmutated variant regions.

The CDR3 consists of 13 residues. Between the trimmed V and J ends, which lost 3 bases and 1 base, there was a span of 7 bases. As for this clone: The antigen remains unidentified.

Profiling relied on immunoSEQ multiplex PCR, and the TCRdb table lists in-frame clones only, not all of them. The repertoire holds about 170,000 clones, with 75% to 90% as singletons. Sequencing was performed on peripheral blood, taken on day 0 of AZD1222 vaccination. The sequence was obtained from an adult in good health. The rearrangement joins TRBV12-3 or TRBV12-4 to TRBJ2-7, with D tentatively TRBD2 (6 bases). The DNA of the CDR3 is TGTGCCAGCAGTTTGGAGGGATCCTACGAGCAGTACTTC. Its protein product is CASSLEGSYEQYF.